One sample yielded the 10 T cell receptor beta chains listed below, sequenced in a study of blood T cell repertoires in COVID-19 (dated by TCRdb to 2018 to 2020). Library generation was performed with the immunoSEQ multiplex PCR assay. Here the immuneACCESS table is served through TCRdb, limited to in-frame sequences with V and J called. Missing clones are a known gap in these copies; in checked studies unresolved V genes cover under half, and the rest lacks a known reason. The sample table lists around 18,000 clones, about 88% of them with a count of one. The ten top clones hold about an eighth of the sample. The specimen sequenced was peripheral blood. Receptor source: a man aged 60-69 years with active COVID-19.

The chain uses TRBV7-9 and TRBJ2-7, with D perhaps matching TRBD2 (6 bases). CDR1 SEHNR and CDR2 FQNEAQ come from the germline V gene (reference sequence). This CDR3 is built from 13 residues. Deletions cut 5 bases from V and 4 bases from J, with 12 bases between. CDR3 amino acids: CASSRGNRYEQYF. CDR3 bases: TGTGCCAGCAGCCGGGGGAACCGTTACGAGCAGTACTTC.

The gene calls are TRBV11-1 and TRBJ2-3, with 9 bases aligning to TRBD2. This CDR3 comprises 16 residues. Germline loops: CDR1 SGHAT, CDR2 FQDESV (reference sequence). With V trimmed by 3 bases and J by 5 bases, 9 bases remained unmatched. CDR3: CASSFSSGGNEDTQYF. The CDR3 DNA reads TGTGCCAGCAGCTTCTCGAGCGGGGGGAATGAAGATACGCAGTATTTT.

Comments on this clone: The identical CDR3 is also encoded by other nucleotide sequences in the sample. The chain recombines TRBV19 with TRBJ1-5; TRBD1 agrees at 7 bases. This CDR3 contains 16 residues. Unmatched junction bases numbered 7, after V lost 3 bases and J lost 2 bases. Per germline, CDR1 LNHDA and CDR2 SQIVND (reference sequence). CDR3 sequence reads: CASSIPGQTGNQPQHF. The CDR3 bases are TGTGCCAGTAGTATCCCGGGACAGACTGGCAATCAGCCCCAGCATTTT.

V gene TRBV27 combines with J gene TRBJ2-7, with 14 positions matching TRBD2. J lost 2 bases, V lost 7 bases, and 16 bases had no gene match. The CDR3 is 19 amino acids. CDR1 and CDR2 from the germline V gene are MNHEY and SMNVEV (reference sequence). CDR3 in amino acids: CASTRGGPGLAGVAYEQYF. The CDR3 region has the DNA TGTGCCAGCACCCGGGGGGGGCCGGGACTAGCGGGGGTTGCCTACGAGCAGTACTTC.

The chain uses TRBV11-2 and TRBJ2-3, with TRBD1 matching 7 bases. V shed 0 bases and J 0 bases; nucleotides not matched to a gene: 0. The CDR3 consists of 15 residues. Germline V gives CDR1 SGHAT, CDR2 FQNNGV. The CDR3 DNA sequence: TGTGCCAGCAGCTTAGAGACAGGGAGCACAGATACGCAGTATTTT. Its translation is CASSLETGSTDTQYF.

A remark on this clone: The junction departs from the called germline gene at one end, perhaps through a read error. V and J are TRBV27 and TRBJ2-2, with 8 nucleotides matching TRBD1. The CDR3 totals 16 residues. Germline V gives CDR1 MNHEY, CDR2 SMNVEV (reference sequence). CDR3 nucleotides: TGTGCCAGCAGTCTATCAGGGGGCGGGGCGGCCGGGGAGCTGTTTTTT. Translating gives CASSLSGGGAAGELFF.

V and J are TRBV6-2 or TRBV6-3 and TRBJ1-1; the D gene is possibly TRBD1 (5 bases). V was clipped by 4 bases and J by 4 bases, with 13 bases between them. The germline gives CDR1 MNHEY, CDR2 SVGEGT. The CDR3 contains 14 residues. The CDR3, as DNA: TGTGCCAGCAGTTCGACAGAAAGCGCCACTGAAGCTTTCTTT. This sequence encodes CASSSTESATEAFF.

This clone was seen a single time. The genes are TRBV24-1 and TRBJ2-1, with 10 bases identical to TRBD1. Germline CDR1 and CDR2: KGHDR and SFDVKD. The CDR3 loop spans 13 amino acids. The V and J ends lost 9 bases and 7 bases, in that order; junction bases with no gene match: 5. This CDR3 reads CATAGTGVNEQFF. The DNA for the CDR3 is TGTGCCACCGCCGGGACAGGGGTTAATGAGCAGTTCTTC.

This chain uses TRBV19 with TRBJ1-1; the match to TRBD1 covers 9 bases. Germline V gene data show CDR1 as LNHDA and CDR2 as SQIVND (reference sequence). Unmatched junction bases numbered 5, after V lost 8 bases and J lost 1 base. The CDR3 covers 14 residues. The CDR3 protein is CASLQGAENTEAFF. The CDR3 coding sequence is TGTGCCAGTCTACAGGGGGCCGAGAACACTGAAGCTTTCTTT. The whole variable domain, remainder taken from reference TRBV19 and TRBJ1-1, is DGGITQSPKYLFRKEGQNVTLSCEQNLNHDAMYWYRQDPGQGLRLIYYSQIVNDFQKGDIAEGYSVSREKKESFPLTVTSAQKNPTAFYLCASLQGAENTEAFFGQGTRLTVV.

The CDR3 protein is CASSQAQTSGSYEQYF. Written as DNA, the CDR3 is TGTGCCAGCAGCCAGGCCCAGACTAGCGGGAGTTACGAGCAGTACTTC. The rearrangement uses TRBV3-1 (or the pseudogene TRBV3-2) and TRBJ2-7, with TRBD2 identical over 12 bases. Germline lookup yields CDR1 LGHDT and CDR2 YNNKEL (reference sequence). This CDR3 has 16 amino acids. V was pared by 3 bases and J by 4 bases, with 7 bases of the junction left unmatched.